This T cell receptor (beta chain) was retrieved from a study of shared clonotypes between healthy human individuals. Study information: Those who served as donors were a couple of women and a few men between the ages of 18 and 49.

The germline CDR1 and CDR2 sequences are MNHNS and SASEGT. Trimming cost V 3 bases and J 6 bases, with 15 bases left between them. The CDR3 runs 14 residues. CD45RO+ cells and CCR7-negative CD45RA+ TemRA cells were combined as CD8 memory. In the source study's methods: For the immunoSEQ data, sequences were junction-only without quality scores, so filtering differed. Assay used: immunoSEQ multiplex PCR; TCRdb lists only in-frame clones, some missing. The V and J calls and clone size are taken from that table; D and trimming were inferred from the DNA. Here the sample spans some 690,000 clones, 90% being singletons.

The clonotype comes from a man aged 18 to 29 in good health. Some clones in this sample may be carry-over from other donors' samples. Source material: memory CD8+ T cells from PBMCs. Regarding subset: CD45RO+ cells pooled with CCR7-negative TemRA cells. V usage is TRBV6-1 and J usage is TRBJ2-7; no clear D gene. The CDR3 DNA reads as TGTGCCAGCAGTGAGTTTGAGGAGCTGGCCGAGCAGTACTTC. It is translated as CASSEFEELAEQYF.